This TCR beta chain was captured in a study of spatial heterogeneity in lung cancer. In the study overall: Detection of beta-chain sequences consistently exceeded that of alpha-chain sequences.

Specified time point: sample taken at primary tumor resection. The input material, whole RNA from tumor, nontumor lung or frozen PBMC, was sequenced unsorted. A total of 72 untreated early-stage non-small cell lung cancer patients served as donors. TCRdb reprocessed the 5' RACE reads with MiXCR, giving one entry per CDR3 protein. This table holds tens of thousands of distinct CDR3 sequences, more than 15% found once. The CDR3 is 17 amino acids. CDR1 and CDR2 (germline): SGHRS, YFSETQ. Losses at the gene ends were 1 base for V and 1 base for J; bases not matched to a gene: 7. The TCR sequence derives from a male donor with early-stage non-small cell lung cancer. J is TRBJ2-2 and V is TRBV5-1, with TRBD1 matching over 7 bases. The specimen comprised PBMCs, sampled at surgery. The CDR3 bases are TGCGCCAGCAGCTTGATGTCTAGGACAGGGAACACCGGGGAGCTGTTTTTT. This encodes CASSLMSRTGNTGELFF.